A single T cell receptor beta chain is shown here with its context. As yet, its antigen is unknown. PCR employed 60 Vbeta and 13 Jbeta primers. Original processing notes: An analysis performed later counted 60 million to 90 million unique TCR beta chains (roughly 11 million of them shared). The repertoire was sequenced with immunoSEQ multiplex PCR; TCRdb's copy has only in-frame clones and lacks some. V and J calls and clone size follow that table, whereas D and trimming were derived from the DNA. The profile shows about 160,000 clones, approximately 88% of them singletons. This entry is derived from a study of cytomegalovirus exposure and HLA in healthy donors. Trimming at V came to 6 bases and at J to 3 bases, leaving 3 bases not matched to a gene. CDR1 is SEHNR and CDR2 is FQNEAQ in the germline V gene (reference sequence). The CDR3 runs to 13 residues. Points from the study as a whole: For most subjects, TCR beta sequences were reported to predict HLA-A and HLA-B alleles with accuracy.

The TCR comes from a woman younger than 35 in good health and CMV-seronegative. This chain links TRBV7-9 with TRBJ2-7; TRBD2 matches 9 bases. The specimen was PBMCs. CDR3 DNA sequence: TGTGCCAGCAGTCATAGCGGGGGCTACGAGCAGTACTTC. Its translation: CASSHSGGYEQYF.